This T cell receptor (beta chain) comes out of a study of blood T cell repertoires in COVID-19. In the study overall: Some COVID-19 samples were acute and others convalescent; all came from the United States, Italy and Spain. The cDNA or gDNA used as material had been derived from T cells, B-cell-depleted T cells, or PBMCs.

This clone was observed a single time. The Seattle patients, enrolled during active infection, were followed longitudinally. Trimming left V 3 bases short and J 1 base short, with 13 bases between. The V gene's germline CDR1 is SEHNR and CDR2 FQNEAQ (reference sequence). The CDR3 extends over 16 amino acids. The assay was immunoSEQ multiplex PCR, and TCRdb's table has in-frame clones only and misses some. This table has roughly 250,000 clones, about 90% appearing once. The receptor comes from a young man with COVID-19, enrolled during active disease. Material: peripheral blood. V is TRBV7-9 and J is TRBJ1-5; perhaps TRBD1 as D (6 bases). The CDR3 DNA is TGTGCCAGCAGCTTGTCCGGCGGGGGCAGCAATCAGCCCCAGCATTTT. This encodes CASSLSGGGSNQPQHF.